Listed here are 9 T cell receptor beta chains from one sample, sequenced in a study of T cell repertoires in cytomegalovirus infection. Using its own MiXCR run on the reads, TCRdb lists one record per CDR3 protein. The sample shows some 590,000 distinct CDR3 sequences, approximately 40% of them seen only once. No antigen has been identified for these receptors. The sample was cultured PBMCs, taken from culture after CMV antigen stimulation. Receptors originate from a human donor in good health (CMV status not recorded). Some clones in this sample may be carry-over from other donors' samples.

The V and J genes are TRBV11-2 and TRBJ1-2, with D possibly TRBD1 on 6 matching bases. Between the trimmed V and J ends, which lost 9 bases and 4 bases, there was a span of 15 bases. This CDR3 is 13 amino acids long. Germline CDR1 is SGHAT and CDR2 is FQNNGV. CDR3 in amino acids: CARATGFPYGYTF. The CDR3 coding sequence is TGTGCCAGGGCGACAGGTTTTCCCTATGGCTACACCTTC.

The chain is built from TRBV6-2 or TRBV6-3 and TRBJ2-2; tentatively, D is TRBD2 (7 bases). The CDR3 is made up of 15 amino acids. Trimming shortened V by 7 bases and J by 4 bases, and 16 bases separated the two germline ends. The germline V gene encodes CDR1 MNHEY and CDR2 SVGEGT. For the CDR3, the DNA is TGTGCCAGCACCCGGGGAGGGGGAAGCACCGGGGAGCTGTTTTTT. It is translated as CASTRGGGSTGELFF.

The rearrangement links TRBV19 to TRBJ2-1; D is ambiguous. The CDR3 is made up of 15 amino acids. Trimming removed 4 bases at V and 0 bases at J, with 10 bases between. Germline V gene data show CDR1 as LNHDA and CDR2 as SQIVND (reference sequence). This chain's CDR3 is CASSTTVSSYNEQFF. In DNA, the CDR3 is TGTGCCAGTAGTACCACGGTAAGCTCCTACAATGAGCAGTTCTTC.

The table lists this clonotype with a few counts. The rearrangement uses TRBV7-6 and TRBJ1-1, with a possible D match to TRBD1 (5 bases). The CDR3 runs 14 residues. V gave up 1 base and J gave up 6 bases, with 12 bases separating them. Germline V gene lookup returns CDR1 SGHVS and CDR2 FNYEAQ. CDR3 loop: CASSLVDLGAEAFF. In nucleotides, the CDR3 is TGTGCCAGCAGCTTAGTGGACTTGGGGGCTGAAGCTTTCTTT.

Worth noting for this clonotype: A read error is possible here, since a much larger clone lies one base away. The chain is built from TRBV7-2 and TRBJ2-3; D gene unclear. The ends were cut back, 2 bases at V and 2 bases at J, with 8 bases in the middle. CDR1 is SGHTA, CDR2 FQGNSA, per germline. This CDR3 region has 14 residues. The CDR3 region has the DNA TGTGCCAGCAGCTTAACGTCAACCACAGATACGCAGTATTTT. This translates into CASSLTSTTDTQYF.

The rearrangement links TRBV7-6 to TRBJ1-5; weak D call: TRBD1 (5 bases). The CDR3 consists of 15 residues. Germline-derived CDR1 and CDR2 are SGHVS and FNYEAQ. The V end lost 5 bases, the J end lost 2 bases, and 13 bases lay between the germline ends. CDR3 coding DNA: TGTGCCAGCAGCCGCACGGGGGAGGGCAATCAGCCCCAGCATTTT. Its translation: CASSRTGEGNQPQHF.

This clonotype is a singleton in its sample. The rearrangement joins TRBV19 to TRBJ1-2; possibly TRBD1 for D (6 bases). Trimming stripped 3 bases from V and 8 bases from J, with 10 bases between. The CDR3 spans 12 residues. Germline values: CDR1 LNHDA, CDR2 SQIVND (reference sequence). The DNA for the CDR3 is TGTGCCAGTAGTATCGAGGGGGTCGGCTACACCTTC. This sequence encodes CASSIEGVGYTF.

This CDR3 is CSASDRVRETQYF. CDR3 bases: TGCAGTGCTAGTGACAGGGTGAGAGAGACCCAGTACTTC. The chain uses TRBV20-1 and TRBJ2-5; 7 positions match TRBD1. The CDR3 is 13 residues long. Looked up from germline, CDR1 is DFQATT and CDR2 is SNEGSKA (reference sequence). V lost 3 bases and J lost 4; bases outside the gene matches: 5.

This chain connects TRBV6-1 to TRBJ2-7, with TRBD2 as a possible D gene (6 bases). CDR1 and CDR2 from the germline V gene are MNHNS and SASEGT. With 7 bases removed from V and 5 bases from J, the gap between germline ends came to 15 bases. This CDR3 is 13 amino acids long. The CDR3 nucleotides read TGTGCCAGCATTAGGGCGGGATTCCACGAGCAGTACTTC. This codes for CASIRAGFHEQYF.